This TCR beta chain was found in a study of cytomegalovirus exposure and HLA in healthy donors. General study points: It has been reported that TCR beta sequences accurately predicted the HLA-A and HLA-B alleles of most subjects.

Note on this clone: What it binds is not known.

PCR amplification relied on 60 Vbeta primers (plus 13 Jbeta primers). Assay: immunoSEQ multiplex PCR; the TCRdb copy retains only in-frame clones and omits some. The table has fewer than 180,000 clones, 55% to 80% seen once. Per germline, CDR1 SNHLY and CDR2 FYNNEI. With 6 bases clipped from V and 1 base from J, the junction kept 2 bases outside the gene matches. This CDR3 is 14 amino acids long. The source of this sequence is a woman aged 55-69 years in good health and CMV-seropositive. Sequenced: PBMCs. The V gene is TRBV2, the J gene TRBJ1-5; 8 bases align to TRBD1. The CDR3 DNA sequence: TGTGCCAGCAGCTACAGGGGGAGCAATCAGCCCCAGCATTTT. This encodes CASSYRGSNQPQHF.